The 2 T cell receptor beta chains below all came from one sample that was sequenced in a study of blood T cell repertoires in COVID-19 (dated by TCRdb to the early 2020s). The library was produced with the immunoSEQ multiplex PCR assay. Held by TCRdb, this immuneACCESS table contains in-frame sequences only and omits some clones. Under half of the omission traces to an unresolved V gene where checked; the cause of the rest is unknown. Present in this sample are 82,000 or so clones, roughly 89% of which were seen just once. The top ten hold 1.2% of the sample. The specimen sequenced was PBMCs or T cells enriched from blood (not recorded which). These receptors originate from a woman aged 45-59 years with acute COVID-19.

The V call is TRBV5-1, the J call TRBJ2-1; 8 nucleotides agree with TRBD2. Germline V gene lookup returns CDR1 SGHRS and CDR2 YFSETQ. The CDR3 runs 15 residues. V trimming: 0 bases; J trimming: 3 bases; junction bases outside the gene matches: 2. Here the CDR3 reads CASSLEGLDYNEQFF. The CDR3 DNA sequence: TGCGCCAGCAGCTTGGAGGGACTAGACTACAATGAGCAGTTCTTC.

The CDR3 sequence is CARSPRTEATNEKLFF. The CDR3 coding sequence is TGTGCCAGAAGCCCACGGACAGAAGCAACTAATGAAAAACTGTTTTTT. V and J are TRBV5-3 and TRBJ1-4, with D perhaps matching TRBD1 (6 bases). TRBV5-3 is classed as an ORF, of uncertain function. V shed 4 bases and J shed 0 bases, with 13 bases lying between them. The CDR3 has 16 residues.